The clone carrying this T cell receptor (beta chain) was observed a few times. One end of the junction varies from germline; a read error may be responsible. These data are taken from a study of T cells in Graves' hyperthyroidism and ophthalmopathy. This CDR3 spans 15 amino acids. Germline CDR1 and CDR2: MDHEN and SYDVKM. Template material for amplifying TCR beta CDR3 regions consisted of RNA transcripts. The study used the HTBI primer set for a first-round RT-PCR of the TCR CDR3. Via MiXCR, TCRdb re-called the multiplex PCR reads, giving one row per CDR3 protein. The sample lists about half a million distinct CDR3 sequences, approximately 16% occurring once.

The source material was blood. The rearrangement links TRBV28 to TRBJ1-1; possible D gene TRBD1, 5 bases. The TCR sequence derives from a woman aged 25 to 39 with Graves' ophthalmopathy. CDR3 loop: CAGSPMGETNTEAFF. The CDR3 region has the DNA TGTGCCGGCAGTCCCATGGGGGAGACGAACACTGAAGCTTTCTTT.